This TCR beta chain was recorded in a study of T-cell memory formation after mild COVID-19. This CDR3 is 14 amino acids long. CDR1 KGHSH and CDR2 LQKENI come from the germline V gene. Unmatched junction bases numbered 5, after V lost 4 bases and J lost 3 bases. A 5'RACE reaction primed in the constant segment made cDNA libraries of TCR alpha and TCR beta, and these carried sample barcodes and UMIs. In TCRdb, the 5' RACE reads were re-called with MiXCR into one record per CDR3 protein. Of fewer than 300,000 distinct CDR3 sequences in the sample, over 15% were seen once. The origin of this receptor is a man younger than 35 who had mild COVID-19 (a few samples of this study predate the infection). Cell type and time point are not known. The chain carries TRBV18 and TRBJ2-7; TRBD1 aligns across 8 bases. The sequenced sample consisted of PBMCs or a T cell subset sorted from them (not recorded which). This CDR3 reads CASSLIGQGYEQYV. CDR3 DNA: TGTGCCAGCTCACTTATCGGACAGGGCTACGAGCAGTACGTC.